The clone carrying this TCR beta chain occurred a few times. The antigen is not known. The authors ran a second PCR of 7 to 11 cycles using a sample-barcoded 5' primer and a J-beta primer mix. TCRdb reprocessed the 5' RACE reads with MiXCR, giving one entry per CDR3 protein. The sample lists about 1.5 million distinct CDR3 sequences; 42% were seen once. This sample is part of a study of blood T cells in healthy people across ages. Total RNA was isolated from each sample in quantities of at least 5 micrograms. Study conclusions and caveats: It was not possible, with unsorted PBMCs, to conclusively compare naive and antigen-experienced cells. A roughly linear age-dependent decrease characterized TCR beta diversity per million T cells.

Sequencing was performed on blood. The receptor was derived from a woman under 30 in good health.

The CDR3 DNA reads as TGTGCCAGCAGCCGGACAGGGGCCAATCAGCCCCAGCATTTT. Translated, it gives CASSRTGANQPQHF. The chain is built from TRBV3-1 and TRBJ1-5, with 9 bases that match TRBD1. Trimming removed 4 bases from V and 3 bases from J; junction bases left unmatched: 1. This CDR3 has 14 amino acids. Looked up from germline, CDR1 is LGHDT and CDR2 is YNNKEL (reference sequence).